These 27 T cell receptor beta chains share one sample of origin, sequenced in a study of tumor-infiltrating lymphocytes in oesophageal squamous cell carcinoma. MiXCR was run by TCRdb on the PCR reads, yielding one entry per CDR3 protein. This sample yields over 10,000 distinct CDR3 sequences, of which 51% are seen a single time; roughly 12% belongs to the top ten. The sequencing input was blood. The receptors come from a female donor with esophageal squamous cell carcinoma.

J is TRBJ2-5 and V is TRBV5-4; 14 positions agree with TRBD2. The J call is doubtful: the DNA matches TRBJ2-3 better. CDR1 and CDR2 (germline): SGHNT, YYREEE (reference sequence). The CDR3 has 17 amino acids. CDR3 loop: CASSQRLAGGLTDTQYF. DNA of the CDR3: TGTGCCAGCAGCCAGAGACTAGCGGGGGGGCTGACAGATACGCAGTATTTT.

Notes on this clonotype: The junction and the germline gene differ at one end; a read error may be behind it. The chain has TRBV6-5 and TRBJ1-1; D gene uncertain. Germline values: CDR1 MNHEY, CDR2 SVGAGI. This CDR3 contains 15 residues. The CDR3 loop is CASIFRLATNTEAFF. The CDR3 DNA sequence: TGTGCCAGCATCTTTAGACTAGCGACGAACACTGAAGCTTTCTTC.

By share, this clonotype ranks as medium-sized. A read error is possible here, since a much larger clone lies one base away. The chain uses TRBV7-9 and TRBJ2-5; D gene ambiguous. Trimming cost V 5 bases and J 11 bases, with 18 bases left between them. Germline-derived CDR1 and CDR2 are SEHNR and FQNEAQ (reference sequence). This CDR3 is 13 amino acids long. The CDR3 loop reads CASSPRRGNEQYF. CDR3 DNA sequence: TGTGCCAGCAGCCCCAGGCGTGGCAATGAGCAGTACTTC.

By frequency in the sample, this clonotype is medium-sized. The rearrangement joins TRBV6-1 to TRBJ1-1; D is undetermined. V lost 10 bases to trimming and J lost 1 base, with 19 bases between them. Germline V gene data show CDR1 as MNHNS and CDR2 as SASEGT. This CDR3 has 15 amino acids. The CDR3 DNA is TGTGCCATCCAGAGGAGCACTTATGCGAACACTGAAGCTTTCTTT. It encodes CAIQRSTYANTEAFF.

V usage is TRBV7-2 and J usage is TRBJ1-1, with TRBD1 as a possible D gene (6 bases). The CDR3 is made up of 14 amino acids. The germline CDR1 and CDR2 sequences are SGHTA and FQGNSA. Trimming removed 7 bases from V and 5 bases from J, with 17 bases in between. CDR3 protein: CASTFGGGLTEAFF. The CDR3 DNA sequence: TGTGCCAGCACGTTCGGAGGGGGTTTAACTGAAGCTTTCTTT. The complete variable domain, with remaining parts taken from reference TRBV7-2 and TRBJ1-1, reads GAGVSQSPSNKVTEKGKDVELRCDPISGHTALYWYRQSLGQGLEFLIYFQGNSAPDKSGLPSDRFSAERTGGSVSTLTIQRTQQEDSAVYLCASTFGGGLTEAFFGQGTRLTVV.

The rearrangement uses TRBV6-1 and TRBJ1-2; D gene unclear. CDR1 is MNHNS and CDR2 is SASEGT in the germline V gene. The CDR3 spans 13 residues. The V end lost 6 bases, the J end lost 2 bases, and 10 bases lay between the germline ends. For the CDR3, the DNA is TGTGCCAGCAGCCCGGGAGGAAACTATGGCTACACCTTC. It encodes CASSPGGNYGYTF.

The rearrangement links TRBV28 to TRBJ2-1, with 10 positions matching TRBD1. The tail of the sequence fits TRBJ2-7 better, so the J call may be wrong. Germline values: CDR1 MDHEN, CDR2 SYDVKM. The CDR3 extends over 15 amino acids. CDR3: CASSSGTGDFYEQYF. CDR3 nucleotides: TGTGCCAGCAGTTCCGGGACAGGGGACTTCTACGAGCAGTACTTC.

V usage is TRBV7-4 and J usage is TRBJ2-4; 9 bases are shared with TRBD1. The tail of the sequence fits TRBJ2-5 better, so the J call may be wrong. Germline V CDR1 and CDR2: SGHVT, SQSDAQ. The CDR3 is made up of 17 amino acids. The CDR3 nucleotides read TGTGCCAGCAGCTTAGTGGGGGACAGGGTTTGGGAAGAGACCCAGTACTTC. It encodes CASSLVGDRVWEETQYF.

By share, this clonotype counts as medium-sized. The chain joins TRBV28 to TRBJ2-1; 7 bases align to TRBD1. V lost 5 bases, J lost 4 bases, and 11 bases stayed unmatched. Germline values: CDR1 MDHEN, CDR2 SYDVKM. The CDR3 covers 16 residues. In DNA, the CDR3 is TGTGCCAGCAGTCCGACAGGGCGGCTTACTTACAATGAGCAGTTCTTC. Its protein product is CASSPTGRLTYNEQFF.

This clonotype was seen only once. Here the CDR3 DNA reads TGTGCCAGCGGGGGGTTTCTTTCTACCTACAATGAGCAGTTCTTC. It codes for CASGGFLSTYNEQFF. This chain links TRBV7-2 with TRBJ2-1, with TRBD2 as a possible D gene (6 bases). The length of the CDR3 is 15 residues. Trimming removed 8 bases at V and 2 bases at J, with 16 bases between. Germline V CDR1 and CDR2: SGHTA, FQGNSA.

This clonotype was counted a single time. The chain employs TRBV7-8 and TRBJ1-5; D is uncertain. Per germline, CDR1 SGHVS and CDR2 FQNEAQ. V gave up 0 bases and J gave up 4 bases, with 10 bases separating them. The CDR3 is 15 residues long. The CDR3 sequence is CASSLAEHTNQPQHF. The CDR3 nucleotides are TGTGCCAGCAGCTTAGCGGAACATACTAATCAGCCCCAGCATTTT.

The J gene is TRBJ2-2, the V gene TRBV7-4, with D perhaps TRBD1 or TRBD2 (6 bases each). Germline CDR1 SGHVT, CDR2 SQSDAQ. V dropped 3 bases and J dropped 5 bases, with 10 bases sitting between them. This CDR3 has 14 residues. CDR3 amino acids: CASSFRGDTGELFF. The CDR3 DNA follows: TGTGCCAGCAGCTTTAGGGGGGATACCGGGGAGCTGTTTTTT.

This clonotype was counted a few times. The chain carries TRBV11-2 and TRBJ2-5; TRBD2 matches at 10 bases. The end of the DNA fits TRBJ2-1 better, so the J call may be wrong. Germline values: CDR1 SGHAT, CDR2 FQNNGV. The CDR3 runs to 14 residues. CDR3 nucleotide sequence: TGTGCCAGCAGCTTAAGAGCGGGAGGGAATGAGCAGTTCTTC. It yields the protein CASSLRAGGNEQFF.

This clonotype rates as hyperexpanded (1% or more). V gene TRBV7-2 combines with J gene TRBJ2-5, with TRBD2 as a possible D gene (6 bases). This CDR3 is built from 15 residues. CDR1 is SGHTA and CDR2 is FQGNSA in the germline V gene. The germline V and J ends were trimmed by 3 bases and 2 bases, with 13 bases remaining between them. The CDR3 region is CASSFSAGSQETQYF. CDR3 bases: TGTGCCAGCAGCTTCTCGGCCGGGAGTCAAGAGACCCAGTACTTC.

Ten or more counts support this clonotype. The chain has TRBV5-1 and TRBJ2-1; 8 nucleotides match TRBD2. Germline V CDR1 and CDR2: SGHRS, YFSETQ. V shed 5 bases and J 9 bases; nucleotides not matched to a gene: 10. The CDR3 length is 14 residues. The CDR3 DNA is TGCGCCAGCAGTAAAGCCGGGACTAGTAGTGAGCAGTTCTTC. It codes for CASSKAGTSSEQFF.

The rearrangement links TRBV7-6 to TRBJ2-3; D unclear. V lost 9 bases, J lost 0 bases, and 10 bases lay in between. The CDR3 runs 13 residues. CDR1 is SGHVS and CDR2 is FNYEAQ in the germline V gene. The CDR3: CASDPASTDTQYF. The CDR3 DNA reads as TGTGCCAGTGACCCAGCTAGCACAGATACGCAGTATTTT.

The J gene is TRBJ2-4, the V gene TRBV6-1, with D unresolved. The end of the DNA fits TRBJ2-7 better, so the J call may be wrong. This CDR3 spans 13 amino acids. CDR1 is MNHNS, CDR2 SASEGT, per germline. The CDR3 reads CASSEALRYEQYF. CDR3 nucleotides: TGTGCCAGCAGTGAAGCCTTGAGGTACGAGCAGTACTTC.

Note on this clonotype: This could be a read error, since a much larger clone is one nucleotide away. The chain uses TRBV28 and TRBJ2-4; TRBD2 agrees at 10 bases. Trimming took 2 bases from V and 15 from J; bases not matched to a gene: 4. CDR1 and CDR2 from the germline V gene are MDHEN and SYDVKM. CDR3 size: 12 residues. The chain's CDR3 is CASSLTSGTLYF. The CDR3 bases are TGTGCCAGCAGTTTAACTAGCGGGACCTTGTACTTC.

The CDR3 sequence: CASSLVLNEQFF. DNA for the CDR3: TGTGCCAGCAGTTTAGTACTCAATGAGCAGTTCTTC. The chain links TRBV12-3 or TRBV12-4 to TRBJ2-1, with D uncertain. CDR3 length: 12 residues. V dropped 1 base and J dropped 6 bases, with 4 bases sitting between them.

The chain combines TRBV11-3 with TRBJ2-3; 10 nucleotides match TRBD1. Germline-derived CDR1 and CDR2 are SGHNT and YENEEA. The V and J ends lost 3 bases and 2 bases, in that order; junction bases with no gene match: 8. This CDR3 comprises 17 residues. CDR3 bases: TGTGCCAGCAGCTTCGGAGACAGGGGGCGACTCACAGATACGCAGTATTTT. It yields the protein CASSFGDRGRLTDTQYF. The variable domain in full, completed from reference TRBV11-3 and TRBJ2-3, reads EAGVVQSPRYKIIEKKQPVAFWCNPISGHNTLYWYLQNLGQGPELLIRYENEEAVDDSQLPKDRFSAERLKGVDSTLKIQPAELGDSAVYLCASSFGDRGRLTDTQYFGPGTRLTVL.

The sample holds many counts of this clonotype. This chain joins TRBV4-1 and TRBJ1-2, with 10 bases matching TRBD1. This CDR3 spans 14 amino acids. With V trimmed by 1 base and J by 7 bases, 3 bases remained unmatched. In germline, CDR1 is MGHRA, CDR2 YSYEKL. The CDR3 nucleotides are TGCGCCAGCAGCCAAGGTGGGACAGGGGTTGGCTACACCTTC. Translating it yields CASSQGGTGVGYTF.

This chain links TRBV7-2 with TRBJ2-5; 7 bases line up with TRBD2. The DNA end lines up better with TRBJ2-7; the J call may be wrong. CDR1 is SGHTA, CDR2 FQGNSA, per germline. There are 19 residues in the CDR3. CDR3 nucleotides: TGTGCCAGCAGCTCCTCGACTAGCACCCTCCTAGGGGCTTCCTACGAGCAGTACTTC. Translating gives CASSSSTSTLLGASYEQYF.

V gene TRBV7-2 combines with J gene TRBJ2-4; no firm D call. V was cut by 4 bases and J by 1 base, with 14 bases left in between. The germline gives CDR1 SGHTA, CDR2 FQGNSA. This CDR3 is 16 amino acids long. As DNA, the CDR3 is TGTGCCAGCAGCTCCCAGAGAGGAGTGGCCAAAAACATTCAGTACTTC. Amino acid sequence: CASSSQRGVAKNIQYF.

CDR3 bases: TGTGCCAGCAGGAATTCAGGGGGCCCTTACCAAGAGACCCAGTACTTC. Its translation is CASRNSGGPYQETQYF. The rearrangement joins TRBV11-2 to TRBJ2-5; 8 nucleotides align to TRBD1. CDR1 and CDR2 from the germline V gene are SGHAT and FQNNGV. The CDR3 has 16 amino acids. With V trimmed by 6 bases and J by 0 bases, 9 bases remained unmatched.

By share, this clonotype counts as large. This chain connects TRBV7-9 to TRBJ2-1; D gene ambiguous. This CDR3 has 16 amino acids. V was trimmed by 6 bases and J by 6 bases, leaving 21 bases between them. The V gene's germline CDR1 is SEHNR and CDR2 FQNEAQ (reference sequence). The CDR3 coding sequence is TGTGCCAGCAGACCTGCCGCCGGGCCCGCACGCAATGAGCAGTTCTTC. It is translated as CASRPAAGPARNEQFF.

On this clonotype itself: The junction departs from germline at one end; a sequencing error may be responsible. The chain links TRBV7-6 to TRBJ2-3; 10 nucleotides match TRBD1. The CDR3 covers 14 residues. Germline lookup yields CDR1 SGHVS and CDR2 FNYEAQ. The chain's CDR3 is CASSPTGGTDTQYF. The CDR3 DNA is TGTGCTAGCAGCCCGACAGGGGGCACGGATACGCAGTATTTT.

The chain joins TRBV19 to TRBJ1-1; D possibly corresponds to TRBD2 (6 bases). The DNA end favors TRBJ2-7, so the J call may be wrong. The CDR3 totals 14 residues. Per germline, CDR1 LNHDA and CDR2 SQIVND (reference sequence). CDR3 protein: CASSIAGEISEQYF. The CDR3 bases are TGTGCCAGTAGTATAGCGGGAGAAATTTCCGAGCAGTACTTC.